These 16 T cell receptor beta chains came from one sample sequenced in a study of CXCR3-negative and CXCR3-positive naive CD8 T cells. The TRB cDNA libraries were prepared by 5' RACE with UMI labels. TCRdb re-called the 5' RACE reads; every CDR3 protein appears as one record, without DNA. The sample includes about 6,700 distinct CDR3 sequences. Sequencing used naive CXCR3- CD8+ T cells from blood. Stated subset: CD45RO-CCR7+CD27+CD95- naive CD8+ T cells lacking CXCR3 (TNR3-). These receptors all stem from a human donor in good health. Some clones in this sample may be carry-over from other donors' samples.

The rearrangement joins TRBV29-1 to TRBJ2-1; TCRdb's D gene call, TRBD1, goes unchecked for lack of DNA. The germline CDR1 and CDR2 sequences are SQVTM and ANQGSEA. This CDR3 contains 17 residues. CDR3 sequence: CSVEEGAGGRSYNEQFF.

The chain joins TRBV14 to TRBJ2-3; TCRdb proposes TRBD2, but this gene call is untestable without DNA. Germline V gene lookup returns CDR1 SGHDN and CDR2 FVKESK. This CDR3 comprises 18 residues. CDR3: CASSQALAGRYSTDTQYF.

The rearrangement uses TRBV29-1 and TRBJ2-7; no DNA is available, so the TRBD1 call from TCRdb remains unchecked. CDR3 size: 11 residues. Germline loops: CDR1 SQVTM, CDR2 ANQGSEA. CDR3 region: CSVDQAPEQYF.

Frequency places this clonotype as medium-sized. This rearrangement joins TRBV28 to TRBJ2-1; TCRdb gives TRBD1 as the D gene, but with no DNA this cannot be confirmed. Germline V gene lookup returns CDR1 MDHEN and CDR2 SYDVKM. The CDR3 runs 14 residues. The CDR3 protein is CASSPGGPDNEQFF.

The rearrangement links TRBV19 to TRBJ2-1; the D gene TCRdb calls, TRBD2, cannot be checked with no DNA. Per germline, CDR1 LNHDA and CDR2 SQIVND (reference sequence). CDR3 length: 14 residues. CDR3 in amino acids: CASSISLAGDEQFF. Looking up the rest from reference TRBV19 and TRBJ2-1 gives the full variable domain: DGGITQSPKYLFRKEGQNVTLSCEQNLNHDAMYWYRQDPGQGLRLIYYSQIVNDFQKGDIAEGYSVSREKKESFPLTVTSAQKNPTAFYLCASSISLAGDEQFFGPGTRLTVL.

The chain carries TRBV15 and TRBJ2-2. Germline values: CDR1 LNHNV, CDR2 YYDKDF (reference sequence). This CDR3 is 17 amino acids long. Here the CDR3 reads CATSRPKDQRHRGAVFF.

In terms of frequency, this clonotype is medium-sized. This chain connects TRBV7-9 to TRBJ1-3; checking the TCRdb D call of TRBD1 is not possible without DNA. CDR1 is SEHNR and CDR2 is FQNEAQ in the germline V gene (reference sequence). This CDR3 comprises 19 residues. This chain's CDR3 is CASSTGQPSLLNSGNTIYF.

This clonotype registers medium-sized by frequency. This chain connects TRBV2 to TRBJ2-1; TCRdb designates TRBD2, a call that cannot be tested without DNA. The germline CDR1 and CDR2 sequences are SNHLY and FYNNEI. The CDR3 loop spans 15 amino acids. The CDR3 sequence is CATLLAGGNIYEQFF.

J is TRBJ2-1 and V is TRBV5-1; the TRBD1 assignment by TCRdb is unverifiable without DNA. Germline-derived CDR1 and CDR2 are SGHRS and YFSETQ. The CDR3 loop spans 16 amino acids. The CDR3 sequence: CASSLVGQGGDNEQFF.

V and J are TRBV7-8 and TRBJ2-5. CDR1 SGHVS and CDR2 FQNEAQ come from the germline V gene. The CDR3 has 11 amino acids. CDR3 residues: CASSSQETQYF.

This sequence joins TRBV4-3 and TRBJ1-1; the TRBD1 assignment by TCRdb is unverifiable without DNA. CDR1 LGHNA and CDR2 YSLEER come from the germline V gene. There are 15 residues in the CDR3. The CDR3 spells CASSQDGGEYTEAFF.

Considering frequency, this clonotype is medium-sized. This chain joins TRBV19 and TRBJ1-5. Per the germline V gene, CDR1 is LNHDA and CDR2 is SQIVND (reference sequence). The CDR3 runs to 13 residues. The CDR3 spells CASNGVGLQPQHF.

This clonotype counts as medium-sized (0.01 to 0.1%) by frequency. V usage is TRBV6-5 and J usage is TRBJ2-1; TCRdb selects TRBD1, and the lack of DNA leaves this call unchecked. The germline V gene encodes CDR1 MNHEY and CDR2 SVGAGI. The CDR3 contains 13 residues. This chain's CDR3 is CASRARDRSEQFF.

Judged by frequency, this clonotype is medium-sized (0.01 to 0.1%). This rearrangement joins TRBV29-1 to TRBJ2-2; TCRdb's assignment of TRBD1 cannot be checked, as there is no DNA. The CDR3 is 12 amino acids. Germline CDR1 is SQVTM and CDR2 is ANQGSEA. This chain's CDR3 is CSVIGTAGELFF.

The chain joins TRBV7-2 to TRBJ1-2; TCRdb proposes TRBD1, but this gene call is untestable without DNA. This CDR3 has 14 residues. Looked up from germline, CDR1 is SGHTA and CDR2 is FQGNSA. The CDR3 here is CASSMTGGDYGYTF.

The chain carries TRBV7-8 and TRBJ2-3; TCRdb designates TRBD2, a call that cannot be tested without DNA. The CDR3 sequence is 15 residues long. The V gene's germline CDR1 is SGHVS and CDR2 FQNEAQ. The CDR3 region is CASSPAGSIPDTQYF. The full variable domain, with the rest looked up from reference TRBV7-8 and TRBJ2-3, is GAGVSQSPRYKVAKRGQDVALRCDPISGHVSLFWYQQALGQGPEFLTYFQNEAQLDKSGLPSDRFFAERPEGSVSTLKIQRTQQEDSAVYLCASSPAGSIPDTQYFGPGTRLTVL.